The rows below give T cell receptor beta chains drawn from one sample of a study of cytomegalovirus exposure and HLA in healthy donors. TCRdb's copy holds only in-frame clones and misses some; the assay was immunoSEQ multiplex PCR. The table shows approximately 170,000 clones, with over 70% occurring only once. The sequencing sample was made of PBMCs. All receptors come from a woman aged 40 to 49 in good health and CMV-seropositive. The CDR3 runs from the conserved cysteine through the conserved F or W. The D gene is left open where the match is weak. Clone size is given for some rows only: seen once, a few or many times, or a class if the clone is expanded.

TRBJ2-2 . TRBV19 . TGTGCCAGTAGTATCCAGGGAACCAACACCGGGGAGCTGTTTTTT CASSIQGTNTGELFF
TRBJ2-2 few TRBV7-9 . TGTTCCAGCAGCTTCAGTACCGGGGAGCTGTTTTTT CSSSFSTGELFF
TRBJ1-2 . TRBV28 TRBD1 TGTGCCAGCAGTGCCAGGACAGGAATCTATGGCTACACCTTC CASSARTGIYGYTF
TRBJ2-1 . TRBV9 TRBD2 TGTGCCAGCAGCGTAGTTGAGCGGGGGGGCCGCAATGAGCAGTTCTTC CASSVVERGGRNEQFF
TRBJ2-5 . TRBV30 TRBD2 TGTGCCTTGGACAGCGGGGGGGAGACCCAGTACTTC CALDSGGETQYF
TRBJ2-3 . TRBV11-3 . TGTGCCAGCAGCTTGTTCAGTGAGGGTGGCACAGATACGCAGTATTTT CASSLFSEGGTDTQYF
TRBJ1-2 . TRBV2 . TGTGCCAGCAGTGTATTCGGAGTGGGTGGCTACACCTTC CASSVFGVGGYTF
TRBJ1-1 . TRBV9 . TGTGCCAGCAGCGTAGCAGGGCACACTGAAGCTTTCTTT CASSVAGHTEAFF
TRBJ1-1 . TRBV6-1 . TGTGCCAGCAGTGCCGGGACTATGAACACTGAAGCTTTCTTT CASSAGTMNTEAFF
TRBJ2-6 few TRBV5-1 . TGCGCCAGCAGCCCTCGGCCGGGGGTTGGGGCCAACGGCCTGACTTTC CASSPRPGVGANGLTF
TRBJ2-1 . TRBV5-8 TRBD1 TGTGCCAGCAGTACAGGACAGGTTTGGGACAATGAGCAGTTCTTC CASSTGQVWDNEQFF